Below, 2 T cell receptor beta chains from the same sample are listed, as sequenced in a study of response to subunit inactivated influenza vaccine. TCRdb processed the RT-PCR reads anew with MiXCR; each CDR3 protein has one entry. Of hundreds of thousands of distinct CDR3 sequences in the sample, around 14% were seen once. Sequencing was performed on PBMCs from blood, taken approximately 12 days after vaccination. The receptors come from a man in his fifties or sixties who received an inactivated influenza vaccine.

This clonotype was detected only a few times. V and J are TRBV24-1 and TRBJ2-2; D unresolved. The V gene lost 2 bases and the J gene lost 5 bases, with 11 bases spanning the gap. The CDR3 consists of 15 residues. Per the germline V gene, CDR1 is KGHDR and CDR2 is SFDVKD. The CDR3 sequence: CATSDSPHGTGELFF. The CDR3 bases are TGTGCCACCAGTGATTCCCCGCACGGGACCGGGGAGCTGTTTTTT.

The chain combines TRBV5-5 with TRBJ2-7, with D uncertain. Per the germline V gene, CDR1 is SGHKS and CDR2 is YYEKEE (reference sequence). V dropped 3 bases and J dropped 3 bases, with 13 bases sitting between them. This CDR3 region has 14 residues. In DNA form, the CDR3 reads TGTGCCAGCAGCTGGTTGGTCCTCGGCTACGAGCAGTACTTC. Protein: CASSWLVLGYEQYF.